Detailed here is one TCR beta chain. The antigen remains undetermined. Relative to the germline gene, one junction end is altered; a read error may explain this. The authors amplified TCR beta CDR3 regions, and they did so from RNA transcripts for repertoire sequencing. Scientists carried out first-round RT-PCR using HTBI primers and then a second-round multiplex PCR. TCRdb reanalysed the multiplex PCR reads using MiXCR and keeps one entry per CDR3 protein. The sample comprises almost 750,000 distinct CDR3 sequences, about 44% of which are singletons, and approximately 43% rests with the top ten. The CDR3 contains 14 residues. Germline-derived CDR1 and CDR2 are SGHNT and YYREEE (reference sequence). The data derive from a study of Graves' ophthalmopathy and Graves' hyperthyroidism. Study in general: Blood was drawn at initial diagnosis, before any treatment.

Patients with other autoimmune diseases, uncontrolled infections, pregnancy or lactation were excluded. A roughly 9.1 ml volume of fresh peripheral blood provided the PBMCs. Overall study findings and caveats: Predictions made by the model for ophthalmopathy progression reached over 55% sensitivity and approximately 72% specificity.

The chain links TRBV5-4 to TRBJ2-7; D is ambiguous. This sequence was found in an adult man with Graves' ophthalmopathy. Material: peripheral blood. The chain's CDR3 is CASSLLGVSYGQYF. CDR3 coding DNA: TGTGCCAGCAGCTTGTTAGGAGTTTCCTACGGGCAGTACTTC.